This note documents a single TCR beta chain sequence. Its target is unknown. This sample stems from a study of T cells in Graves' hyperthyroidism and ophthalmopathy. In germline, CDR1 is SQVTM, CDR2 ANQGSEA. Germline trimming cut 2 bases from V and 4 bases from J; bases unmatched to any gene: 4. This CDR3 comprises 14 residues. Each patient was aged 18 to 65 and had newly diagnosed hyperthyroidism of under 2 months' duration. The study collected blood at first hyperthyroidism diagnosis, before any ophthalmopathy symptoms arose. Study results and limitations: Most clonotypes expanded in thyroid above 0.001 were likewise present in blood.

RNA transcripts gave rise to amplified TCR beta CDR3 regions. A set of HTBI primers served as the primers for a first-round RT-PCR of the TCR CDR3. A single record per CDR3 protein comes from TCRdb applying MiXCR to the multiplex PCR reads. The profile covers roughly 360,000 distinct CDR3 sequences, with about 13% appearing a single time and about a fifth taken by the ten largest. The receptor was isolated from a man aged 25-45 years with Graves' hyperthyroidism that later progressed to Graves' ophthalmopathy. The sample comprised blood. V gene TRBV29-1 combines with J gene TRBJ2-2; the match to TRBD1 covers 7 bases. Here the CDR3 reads CSVEPGTATGELFF. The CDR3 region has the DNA TGCAGCGTTGAACCAGGGACAGCCACCGGGGAGCTGTTTTTT.